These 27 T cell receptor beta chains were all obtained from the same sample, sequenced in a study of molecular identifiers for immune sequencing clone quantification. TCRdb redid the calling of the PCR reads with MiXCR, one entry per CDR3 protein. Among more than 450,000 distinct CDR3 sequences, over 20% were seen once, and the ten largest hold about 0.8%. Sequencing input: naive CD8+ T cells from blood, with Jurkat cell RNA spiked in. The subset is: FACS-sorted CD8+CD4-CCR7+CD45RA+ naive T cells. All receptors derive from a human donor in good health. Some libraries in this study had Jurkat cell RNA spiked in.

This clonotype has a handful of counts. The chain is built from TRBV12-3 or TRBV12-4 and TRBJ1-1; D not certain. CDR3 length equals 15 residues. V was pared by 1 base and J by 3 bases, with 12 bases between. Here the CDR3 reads CASSLEWNSDTEAFF. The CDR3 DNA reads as TGTGCCAGCAGTTTAGAATGGAACAGCGACACTGAAGCTTTCTTT.

CDR3 nucleotides: TGTGCCAGCAGCTCCGGACAGGTTTATAACAATCAGCCCCAGCATTTT. The encoded protein is CASSSGQVYNNQPQHF. The V call is TRBV12-3 or TRBV12-4, the J call TRBJ1-5, with 7 nucleotides matching TRBD1. Losses at the gene ends were 6 bases for V and 3 bases for J; bases not matched to a gene: 11. This CDR3 has 16 residues.

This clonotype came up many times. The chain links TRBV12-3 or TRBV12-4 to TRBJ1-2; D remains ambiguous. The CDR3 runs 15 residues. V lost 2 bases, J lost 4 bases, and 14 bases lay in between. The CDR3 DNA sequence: TGTGCCAGCAGTTTATCCGGACCGGGAGGCTATGGCTACACCTTC. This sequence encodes CASSLSGPGGYGYTF.

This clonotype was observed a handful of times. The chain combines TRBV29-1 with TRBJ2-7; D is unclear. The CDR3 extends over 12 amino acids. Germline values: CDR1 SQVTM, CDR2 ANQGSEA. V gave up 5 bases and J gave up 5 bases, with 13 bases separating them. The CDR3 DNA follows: TGCAGCGTTAGTCTGGGGATAAACGAGCAGTACTTC. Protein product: CSVSLGINEQYF.

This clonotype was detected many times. As DNA, the CDR3 is TGTGCCAGCAGCTTAGCGGTGCGGACTAGCGGGGGTGCAGATACGCAGTATTTT. Translating gives CASSLAVRTSGGADTQYF. The V call is TRBV7-8, the J call TRBJ2-3; 13 positions agree with TRBD2. Germline CDR1 is SGHVS and CDR2 is FQNEAQ. The CDR3 is made up of 18 amino acids. V was clipped by 0 bases and J by 4 bases; unmatched bases: 7.

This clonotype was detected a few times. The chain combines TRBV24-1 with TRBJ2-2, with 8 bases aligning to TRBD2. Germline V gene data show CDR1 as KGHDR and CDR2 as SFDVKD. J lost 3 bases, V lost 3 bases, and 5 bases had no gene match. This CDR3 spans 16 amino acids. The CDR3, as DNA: TGTGCCACCAGTGATCCCCGGGAGGGGGACACCGGGGAGCTGTTTTTT. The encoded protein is CATSDPREGDTGELFF.

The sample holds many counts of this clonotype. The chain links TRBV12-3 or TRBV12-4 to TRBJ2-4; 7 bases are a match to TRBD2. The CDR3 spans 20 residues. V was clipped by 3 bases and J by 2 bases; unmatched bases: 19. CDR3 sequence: CASSFYNARDYDVTKNIQYF. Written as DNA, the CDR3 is TGTGCCAGCAGTTTCTACAACGCCCGGGACTATGACGTGACCAAAAACATTCAGTACTTC.

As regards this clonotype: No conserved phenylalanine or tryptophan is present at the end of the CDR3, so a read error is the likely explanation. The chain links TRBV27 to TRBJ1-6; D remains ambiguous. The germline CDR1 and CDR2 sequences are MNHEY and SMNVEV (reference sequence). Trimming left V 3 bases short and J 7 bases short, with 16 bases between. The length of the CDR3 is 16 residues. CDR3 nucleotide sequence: TGTGCCAGCAGTTTCCGGGGAGGAGGGTTCAATTCACCCCTCCACCTT. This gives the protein CASSFRGGGFNSPLHL.

This CDR3 is CASSQDPAGAMTNSYNEQFF. The DNA of the CDR3 is TGCGCCAGCAGCCAAGATCCGGCGGGGGCCATGACGAACTCCTACAATGAGCAGTTCTTC. The chain carries TRBV4-3 and TRBJ2-1; possible D gene TRBD2, 7 bases. V lost 0 bases and J 0 bases, leaving 21 bases between the germline ends. Germline V gene lookup returns CDR1 LGHNA and CDR2 YSLEER. The CDR3 totals 20 residues.

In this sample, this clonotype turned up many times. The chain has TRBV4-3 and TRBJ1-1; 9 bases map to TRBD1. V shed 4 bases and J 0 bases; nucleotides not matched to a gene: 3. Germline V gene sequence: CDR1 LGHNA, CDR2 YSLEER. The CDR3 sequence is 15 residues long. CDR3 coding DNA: TGCGCCAGCAGCCCGGGGACAGGGTTGAACACTGAAGCTTTCTTT. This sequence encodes CASSPGTGLNTEAFF.

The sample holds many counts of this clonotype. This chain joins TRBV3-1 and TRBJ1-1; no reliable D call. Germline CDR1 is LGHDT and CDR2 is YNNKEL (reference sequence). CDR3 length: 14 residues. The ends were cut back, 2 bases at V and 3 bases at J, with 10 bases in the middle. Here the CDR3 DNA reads TGTGCCAGCAGCCAATCCTCGTCCTACACTGAAGCTTTCTTT. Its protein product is CASSQSSSYTEAFF.

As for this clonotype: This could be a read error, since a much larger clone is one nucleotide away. Here the CDR3 DNA reads TGTGCCAGCGCTGGGTACAGGGAGCTATCCTACAATGAGCAGTTCTTC. Protein: CASAGYRELSYNEQFF. This chain joins TRBV7-8 and TRBJ2-1, with D perhaps matching TRBD1 (6 bases). The CDR3 has 16 residues. From germline, CDR1 is SGHVS and CDR2 FQNEAQ. V was cut by 8 bases and J by 1 base, with 18 bases left in between.

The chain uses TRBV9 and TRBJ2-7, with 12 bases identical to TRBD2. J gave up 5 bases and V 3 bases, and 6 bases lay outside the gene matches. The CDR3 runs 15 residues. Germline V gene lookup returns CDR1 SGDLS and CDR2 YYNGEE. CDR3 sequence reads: CASSARTSGNNEQYF. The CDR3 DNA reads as TGTGCCAGCAGCGCTCGGACTAGCGGGAACAACGAGCAGTACTTC.

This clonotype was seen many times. CDR3 in amino acids: CASSFQGPNYGYTF. CDR3 coding DNA: TGTGCCAGCAGTTTTCAGGGCCCTAACTATGGCTACACCTTC. The V gene is TRBV27, the J gene TRBJ1-2; D perhaps matches TRBD1 (5 bases). The CDR3 sequence is 14 residues long. Per germline, CDR1 MNHEY and CDR2 SMNVEV (reference sequence). V was trimmed by 3 bases and J by 0 bases, leaving 8 bases between them.

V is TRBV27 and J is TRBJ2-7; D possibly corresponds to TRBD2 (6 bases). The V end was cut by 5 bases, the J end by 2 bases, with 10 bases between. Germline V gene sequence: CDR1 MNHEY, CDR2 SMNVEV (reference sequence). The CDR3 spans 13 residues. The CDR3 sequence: CASSIAETYEQYF. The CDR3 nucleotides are TGTGCCAGCAGTATAGCGGAGACCTACGAGCAGTACTTC.

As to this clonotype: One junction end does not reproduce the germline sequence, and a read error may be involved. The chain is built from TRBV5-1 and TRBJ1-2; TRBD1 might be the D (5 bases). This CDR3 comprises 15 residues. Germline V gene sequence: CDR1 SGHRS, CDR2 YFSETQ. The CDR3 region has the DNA TGCGCCAGCAACTTGGCGGGACGCAACAACTATGGCTACACCTTC. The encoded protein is CASNLAGRNNYGYTF.

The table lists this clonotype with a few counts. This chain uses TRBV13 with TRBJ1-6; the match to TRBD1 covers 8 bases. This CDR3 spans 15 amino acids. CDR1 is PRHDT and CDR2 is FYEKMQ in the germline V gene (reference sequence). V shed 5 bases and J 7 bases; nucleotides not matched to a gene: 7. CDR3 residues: CASSAGQGLNSPLHF. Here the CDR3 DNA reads TGTGCCAGCAGCGCTGGACAGGGATTGAATTCACCCCTCCACTTT.

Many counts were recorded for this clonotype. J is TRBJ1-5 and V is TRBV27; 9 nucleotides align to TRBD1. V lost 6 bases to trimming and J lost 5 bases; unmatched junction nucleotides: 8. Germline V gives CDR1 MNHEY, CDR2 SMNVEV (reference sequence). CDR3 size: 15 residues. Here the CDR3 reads CASSPTGGRDQPQHF. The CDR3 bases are TGTGCCAGCAGCCCAACAGGGGGCAGGGATCAGCCCCAGCATTTT.

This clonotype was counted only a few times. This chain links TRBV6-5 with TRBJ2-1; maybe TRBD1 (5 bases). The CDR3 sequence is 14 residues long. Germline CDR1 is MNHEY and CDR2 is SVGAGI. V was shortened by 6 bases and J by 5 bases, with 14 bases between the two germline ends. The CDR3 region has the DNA TGTGCCAGCAGGGAACCTCTAGGGGACAATGAGCAGTTCTTC. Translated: CASREPLGDNEQFF.

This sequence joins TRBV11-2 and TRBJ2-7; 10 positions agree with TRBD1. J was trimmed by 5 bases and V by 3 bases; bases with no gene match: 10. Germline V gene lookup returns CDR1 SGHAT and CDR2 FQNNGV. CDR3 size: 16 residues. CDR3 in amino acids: CASSFTTGTGANEQYF. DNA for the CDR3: TGTGCCAGCAGCTTTACGACCGGGACAGGGGCAAACGAGCAGTACTTC.

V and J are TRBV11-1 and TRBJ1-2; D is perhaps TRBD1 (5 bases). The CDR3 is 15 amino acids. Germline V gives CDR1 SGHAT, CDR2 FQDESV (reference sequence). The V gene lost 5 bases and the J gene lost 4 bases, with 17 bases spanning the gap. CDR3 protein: CASSPSMGRIYGYTF. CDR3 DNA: TGTGCCAGCAGCCCATCCATGGGACGAATCTATGGCTACACCTTC.

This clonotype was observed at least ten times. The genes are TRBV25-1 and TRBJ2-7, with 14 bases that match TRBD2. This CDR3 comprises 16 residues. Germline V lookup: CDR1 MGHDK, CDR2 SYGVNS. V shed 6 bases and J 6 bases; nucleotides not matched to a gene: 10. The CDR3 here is CASSPAGTSGGFEQYF. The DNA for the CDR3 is TGTGCCAGCAGCCCAGCCGGGACTAGCGGGGGTTTCGAGCAGTACTTC.

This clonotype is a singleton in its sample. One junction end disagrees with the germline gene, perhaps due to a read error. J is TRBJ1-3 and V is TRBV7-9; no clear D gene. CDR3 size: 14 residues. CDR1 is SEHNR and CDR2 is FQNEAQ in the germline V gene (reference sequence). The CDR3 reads CARSLANTGNTIYF. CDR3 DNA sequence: TGTGCCCGCAGCTTAGCGAATACTGGAAACACCATATATTTT.

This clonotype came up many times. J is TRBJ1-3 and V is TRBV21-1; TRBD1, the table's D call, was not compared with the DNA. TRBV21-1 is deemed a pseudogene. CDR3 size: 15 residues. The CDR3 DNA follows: TGTGCCAGCAGCAAAGGGGGGCTCTCTGGAAACACCATATATTTT. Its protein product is CASSKGGLSGNTIYF.

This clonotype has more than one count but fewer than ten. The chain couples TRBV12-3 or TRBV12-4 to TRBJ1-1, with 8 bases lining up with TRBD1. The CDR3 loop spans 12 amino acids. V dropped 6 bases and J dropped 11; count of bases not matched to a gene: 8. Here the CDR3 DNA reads TGTGCCAGCAGACCGGACAGGGTCGGCGCTTTCTTT. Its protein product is CASRPDRVGAFF.

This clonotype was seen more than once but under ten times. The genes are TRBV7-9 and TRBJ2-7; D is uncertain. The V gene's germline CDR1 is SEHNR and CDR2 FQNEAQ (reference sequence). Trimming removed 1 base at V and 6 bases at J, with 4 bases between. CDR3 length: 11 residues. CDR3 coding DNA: TGTGCCAGCAGCTTAGACGGCGAGCAGTACTTC. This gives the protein CASSLDGEQYF.

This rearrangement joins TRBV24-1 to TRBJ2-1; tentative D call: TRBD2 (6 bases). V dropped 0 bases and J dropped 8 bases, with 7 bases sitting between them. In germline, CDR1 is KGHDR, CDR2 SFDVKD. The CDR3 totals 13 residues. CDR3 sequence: CATSDLGGYEQFF. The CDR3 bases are TGTGCCACCAGTGATTTGGGGGGGTATGAGCAGTTCTTC.